These T cell receptor beta chains were read from a single sample in a study of T cell responses to AZD1222 COVID-19 vaccine. Assay used: immunoSEQ multiplex PCR; TCRdb lists only in-frame clones, some missing. This sample has 120,000 to 150,000 clones, with 91% found just once. Sequenced material: peripheral blood, taken on day 0 of AZD1222 vaccination. The source is an adult in good health. Each CDR3 is given with its conserved first and last residue.

j_call v_call cdr3_aa
TRBJ1-1 TRBV18 CASSPSTGANTEAFF
TRBJ2-2 TRBV9 CASSPSYTGELFF
TRBJ2-1 TRBV24-1 CATSDPGGAGNEQFF
TRBJ1-3 TRBV11-2 CASSQQQGAGGNTIYF
TRBJ2-3 TRBV7-9 CASSLSTGTDTQYF
TRBJ1-6 TRBV28 CASSLYVTLNSPLHF
TRBJ2-2 TRBV9 CARGQLNTGELFF
TRBJ2-1 TRBV9 CASSVFQLNEQFF
TRBJ2-2 TRBV6-6 CASSYSAGAGELFF
TRBJ2-1 TRBV29-1 CSVDVVINEQFF
TRBJ2-5 TRBV18 CASSPGVAETQYF
TRBJ2-2 TRBV19 CASTLNRQTGELFF
TRBJ2-2 TRBV27 CASSHSGGNTGELFF
TRBJ1-6 TRBV5-1 CASSLGAGRDSPLHF
TRBJ1-3 TRBV6-2/TRBV6-3 CASSQTRISGNTIYF
TRBJ2-7 TRBV6-4 CASRRFSGGPKYEQYF
TRBJ2-3 TRBV7-3 CASSRLGGTSTDTQYF
TRBJ2-5 TRBV19 CASSIVLPSGSPQETQYF
TRBJ1-2 TRBV29-1 CSVRGQGTEGYTF
TRBJ2-7 TRBV12-3/TRBV12-4 CATGSSTEQYF
TRBJ2-7 TRBV7-2 CASSLAGAGSYEQYF
TRBJ2-1 TRBV28 CASSLTSGVNNEQFF
TRBJ2-7 TRBV7-8 CASSLRAGGEQYF
TRBJ1-3 TRBV5-5 CASSVGEDRLTGNTIYF
TRBJ1-5 TRBV28 CAMGPGTGLKPQHF
TRBJ2-5 TRBV10-2 CASSGGTGWEQYF
TRBJ2-6 TRBV28 CASEEGSGANVLTF
TRBJ1-1 TRBV13 CASSQPPAENTEAFF
TRBJ2-3 TRBV5-1 CASSRTTGPLRTDTQYF
TRBJ2-1 TRBV6-5 CASSSDYNEQFF
TRBJ2-5 TRBV5-5 CASSHRPGLITQYF
TRBJ2-1 TRBV7-2 CASSLVGGYEQFF
TRBJ2-1 TRBV11-2 CASSSGQPQFF
TRBJ2-2 TRBV6-5 CASTSDRTRELFF
TRBJ2-7 TRBV27 CASSPYSTAQYF
TRBJ1-1 TRBV4-1 CASSQADLGGTEAFF
TRBJ2-3 TRBV2 CASRARTEIPTDTQYF
TRBJ2-5 TRBV9 CASSVWEQETQYF
TRBJ1-3 TRBV7-2 CASSLAGENTIYF
TRBJ2-1 TRBV2 CASQRGRGNEQFF
TRBJ1-1 TRBV14 CASSHRQGNTEAFF
TRBJ2-1 TRBV12-3/TRBV12-4 CATEARDNEQFF
TRBJ1-2 TRBV7-2 CASSQGSDPHGYTF
TRBJ1-2 TRBV3-1/TRBV3-2 CASTGTGNYGYTF